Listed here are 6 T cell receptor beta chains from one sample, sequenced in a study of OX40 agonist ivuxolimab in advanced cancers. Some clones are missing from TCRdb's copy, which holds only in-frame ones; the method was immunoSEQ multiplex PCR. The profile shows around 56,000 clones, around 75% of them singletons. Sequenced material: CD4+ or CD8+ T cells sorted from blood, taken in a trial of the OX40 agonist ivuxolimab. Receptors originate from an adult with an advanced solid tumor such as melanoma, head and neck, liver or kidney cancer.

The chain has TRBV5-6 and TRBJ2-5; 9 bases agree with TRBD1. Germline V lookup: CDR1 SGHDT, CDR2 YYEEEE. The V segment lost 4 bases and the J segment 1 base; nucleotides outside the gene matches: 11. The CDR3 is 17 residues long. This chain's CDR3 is CASSIWGGTGFQETQYF. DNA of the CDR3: TGTGCCAGCAGCATTTGGGGCGGGACAGGGTTCCAAGAGACCCAGTACTTC. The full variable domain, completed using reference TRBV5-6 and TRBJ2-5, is DAGVTQSPTHLIKTRGQQVTLRCSPKSGHDTVSWYQQALGQGPQFIFQYYEEEERQRGNFPDRFSGHQFPNYSSELNVNALLLGDSALYLCASSIWGGTGFQETQYFGPGTRLLVL.

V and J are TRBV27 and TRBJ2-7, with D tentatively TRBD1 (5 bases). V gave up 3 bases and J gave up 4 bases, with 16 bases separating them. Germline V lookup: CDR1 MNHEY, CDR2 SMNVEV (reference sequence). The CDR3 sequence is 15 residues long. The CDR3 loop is CASSFDSNPPYEQYF. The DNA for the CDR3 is TGTGCCAGCAGTTTCGACAGCAATCCCCCTTACGAGCAGTACTTC.

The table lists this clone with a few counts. The CDR3 loop reads CASSPGQAATWETGELFF. The CDR3 nucleotides are TGTGCCAGCAGCCCGGGACAGGCCGCGACCTGGGAGACCGGGGAGCTGTTTTTT. The chain carries TRBV5-5 and TRBJ2-2; TRBD1 aligns across 8 bases. Germline CDR1 is SGHKS and CDR2 is YYEKEE (reference sequence). CDR3 length: 18 residues. V dropped 4 bases and J dropped 5; count of bases not matched to a gene: 16.

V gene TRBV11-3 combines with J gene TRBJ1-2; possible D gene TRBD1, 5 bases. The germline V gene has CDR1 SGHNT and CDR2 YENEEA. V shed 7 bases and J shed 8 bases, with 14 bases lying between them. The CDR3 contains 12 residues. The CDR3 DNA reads TGTGCCAGCACCGGGGAGGGGTACGGCTACACCTTC. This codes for CASTGEGYGYTF. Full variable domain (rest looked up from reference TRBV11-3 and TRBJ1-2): EAGVVQSPRYKIIEKKQPVAFWCNPISGHNTLYWYLQNLGQGPELLIRYENEEAVDDSQLPKDRFSAERLKGVDSTLKIQPAELGDSAVYLCASTGEGYGYTFGSGTRLTVV.

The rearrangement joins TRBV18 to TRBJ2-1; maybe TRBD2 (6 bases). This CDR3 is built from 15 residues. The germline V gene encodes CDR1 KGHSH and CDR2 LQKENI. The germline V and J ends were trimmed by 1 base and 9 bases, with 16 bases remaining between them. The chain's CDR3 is CASSPLDGTGIEQFF. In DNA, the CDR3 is TGTGCCAGCTCACCACTGGACGGGACTGGGATTGAGCAGTTCTTC. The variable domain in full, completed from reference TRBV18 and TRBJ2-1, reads NAGVMQNPRHLVRRRGQEARLRCSPMKGHSHVYWYRQLPEEGLKFMVYLQKENIIDESGMPKERFSAEFPKEGPSILRIQQVVRGDSAAYFCASSPLDGTGIEQFFGPGTRLTVL.

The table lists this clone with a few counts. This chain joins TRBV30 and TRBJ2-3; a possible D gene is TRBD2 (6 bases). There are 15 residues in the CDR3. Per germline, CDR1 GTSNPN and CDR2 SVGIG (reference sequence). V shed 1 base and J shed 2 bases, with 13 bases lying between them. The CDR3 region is CAWSGYGGATDTQYF. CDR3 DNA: TGTGCCTGGAGTGGGTACGGCGGGGCCACAGATACGCAGTATTTT.